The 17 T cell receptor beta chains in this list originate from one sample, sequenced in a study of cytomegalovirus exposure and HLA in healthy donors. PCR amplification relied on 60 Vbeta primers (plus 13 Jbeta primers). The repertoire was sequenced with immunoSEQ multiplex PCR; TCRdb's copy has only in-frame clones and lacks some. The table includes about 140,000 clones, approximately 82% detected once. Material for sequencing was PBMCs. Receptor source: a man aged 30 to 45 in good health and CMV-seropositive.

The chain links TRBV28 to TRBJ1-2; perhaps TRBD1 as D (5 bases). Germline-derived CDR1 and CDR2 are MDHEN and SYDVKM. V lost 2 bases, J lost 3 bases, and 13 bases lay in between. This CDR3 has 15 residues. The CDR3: CASSLPPGNDYGYTF. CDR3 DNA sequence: TGTGCCAGCAGTTTACCCCCAGGGAATGACTATGGCTACACCTTC.

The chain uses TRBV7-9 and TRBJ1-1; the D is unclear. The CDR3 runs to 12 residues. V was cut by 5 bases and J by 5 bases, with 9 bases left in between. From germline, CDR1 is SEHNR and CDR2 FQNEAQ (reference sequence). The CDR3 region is CASSPPVTEAFF. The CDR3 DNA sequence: TGTGCCAGCAGCCCTCCCGTTACTGAAGCTTTCTTT.

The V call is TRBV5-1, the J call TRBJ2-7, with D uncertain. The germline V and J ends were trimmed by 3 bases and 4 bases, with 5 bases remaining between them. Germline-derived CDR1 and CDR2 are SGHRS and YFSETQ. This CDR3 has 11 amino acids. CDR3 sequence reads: CASSSGYEQYF. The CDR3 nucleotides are TGCGCCAGCAGCTCCGGGTACGAGCAGTACTTC. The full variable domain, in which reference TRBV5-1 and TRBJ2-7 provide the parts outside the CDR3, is KAGVTQTPRYLIKTRGQQVTLSCSPISGHRSVSWYQQTPGQGLQFLFEYFSETQRNKGNFPGRFSGRQFSNSRSEMNVSTLELGDSALYLCASSSGYEQYFGPGTRLTVT.

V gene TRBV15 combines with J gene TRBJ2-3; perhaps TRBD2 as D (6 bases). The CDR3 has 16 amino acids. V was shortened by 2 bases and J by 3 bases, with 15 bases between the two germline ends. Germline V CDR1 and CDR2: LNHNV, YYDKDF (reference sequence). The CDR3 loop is CATSRPRTRGTDTQYF. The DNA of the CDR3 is TGTGCCACCAGCAGACCCAGGACCCGGGGGACAGATACGCAGTATTTT.

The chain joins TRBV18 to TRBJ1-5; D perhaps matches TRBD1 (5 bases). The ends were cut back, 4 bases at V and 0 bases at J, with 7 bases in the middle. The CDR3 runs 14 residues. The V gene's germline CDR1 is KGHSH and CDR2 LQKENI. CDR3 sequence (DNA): TGTGCCAGCTCACAGGGGATTAGCAATCAGCCCCAGCATTTT. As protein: CASSQGISNQPQHF. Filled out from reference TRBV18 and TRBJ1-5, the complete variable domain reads NAGVMQNPRHLVRRRGQEARLRCSPMKGHSHVYWYRQLPEEGLKFMVYLQKENIIDESGMPKERFSAEFPKEGPSILRIQQVVRGDSAAYFCASSQGISNQPQHFGDGTRLSIL.

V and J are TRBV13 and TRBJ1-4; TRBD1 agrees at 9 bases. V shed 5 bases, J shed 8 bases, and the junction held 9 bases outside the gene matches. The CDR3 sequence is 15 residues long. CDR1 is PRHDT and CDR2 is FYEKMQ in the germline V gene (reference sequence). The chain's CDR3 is CASSLSRDRDEKLFF. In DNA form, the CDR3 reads TGTGCCAGCAGCCTAAGCCGGGACAGGGACGAAAAACTGTTTTTT.

As DNA, the CDR3 is TGTGCCAGCTCACCCGGGCGGGAGAAGGGCCACGAGCAGTACTTC. As protein: CASSPGREKGHEQYF. V usage is TRBV18 and J usage is TRBJ2-7; 7 bases are shared with TRBD2. Germline V gene data show CDR1 as KGHSH and CDR2 as LQKENI. This CDR3 spans 15 amino acids. Losses at the gene ends were 3 bases for V and 5 bases for J; bases not matched to a gene: 10.

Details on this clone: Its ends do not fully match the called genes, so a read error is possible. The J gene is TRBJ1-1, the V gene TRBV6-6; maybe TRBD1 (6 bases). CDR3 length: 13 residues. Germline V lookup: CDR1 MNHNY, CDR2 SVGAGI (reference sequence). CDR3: CASSSLRDTEAFF. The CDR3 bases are TGTGCCAGCAGTTCTCTCCGGGACACGGAAGCTTTCTTT.

CDR3 DNA sequence: TGTGCAAGTCGCTTAGCGAGGGCGGAAAGCTCCTACAATGAGCAGTTCTTC. Translating gives CASRLARAESSYNEQFF. The chain links TRBV12-2 to TRBJ2-1; no DNA check was done on the table's D call, TRBD2. TRBV12-2 counts as a pseudogene. This CDR3 contains 17 residues.

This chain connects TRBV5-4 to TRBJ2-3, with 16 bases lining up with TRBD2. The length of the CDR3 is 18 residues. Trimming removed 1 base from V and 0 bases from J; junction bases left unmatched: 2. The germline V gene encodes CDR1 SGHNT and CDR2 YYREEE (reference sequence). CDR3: CASSLWGLAGGSTDTQYF. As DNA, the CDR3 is TGTGCCAGCAGCTTGTGGGGACTAGCGGGGGGGAGCACAGATACGCAGTATTTT.

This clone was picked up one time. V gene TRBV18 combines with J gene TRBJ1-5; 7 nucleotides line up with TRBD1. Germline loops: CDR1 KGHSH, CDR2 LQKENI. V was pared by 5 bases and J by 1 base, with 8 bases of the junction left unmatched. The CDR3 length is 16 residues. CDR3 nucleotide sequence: TGTGCCAGCTCATCTTCGCCGGGACAGAGCAATCAGCCCCAGCATTTT. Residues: CASSSSPGQSNQPQHF.

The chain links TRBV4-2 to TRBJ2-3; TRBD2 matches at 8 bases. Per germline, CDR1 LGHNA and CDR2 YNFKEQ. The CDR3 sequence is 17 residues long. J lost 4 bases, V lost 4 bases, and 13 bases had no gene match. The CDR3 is CASSPTGTGGRADTQYF. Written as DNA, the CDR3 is TGTGCCAGCAGCCCCACTGGGACGGGGGGGCGTGCAGATACGCAGTATTTT.

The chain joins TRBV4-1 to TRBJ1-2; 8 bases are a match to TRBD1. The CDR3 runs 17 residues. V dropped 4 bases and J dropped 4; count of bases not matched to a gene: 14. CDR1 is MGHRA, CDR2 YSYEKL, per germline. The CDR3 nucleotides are TGCGCCAGCAGCCCCAACCCCAGGGGGCCCGACTTCTATGGCTACACCTTC. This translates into CASSPNPRGPDFYGYTF.

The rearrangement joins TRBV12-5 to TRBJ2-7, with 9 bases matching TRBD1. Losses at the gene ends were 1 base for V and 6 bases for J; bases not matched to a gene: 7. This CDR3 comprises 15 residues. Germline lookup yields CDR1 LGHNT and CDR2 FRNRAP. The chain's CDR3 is CASGLGGTGSSEQYF. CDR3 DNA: TGTGCTAGTGGTTTGGGGGGGACAGGGAGTAGCGAGCAGTACTTC. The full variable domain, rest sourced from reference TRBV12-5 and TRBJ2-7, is DARVTQTPRHKVTEMGQEVTMRCQPILGHNTVFWYRQTMMQGLELLAYFRNRAPLDDSGMPKDRFSAEMPDATLATLKIQPSEPRDSAVYFCASGLGGTGSSEQYFGPGTRLTVT.

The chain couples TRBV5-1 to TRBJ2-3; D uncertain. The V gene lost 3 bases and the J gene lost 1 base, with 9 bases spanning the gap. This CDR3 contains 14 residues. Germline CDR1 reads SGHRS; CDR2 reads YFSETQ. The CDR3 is CASSSSVGTDTQYF. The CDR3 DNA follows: TGCGCCAGCAGCTCCAGTGTGGGCACAGATACGCAGTATTTT.

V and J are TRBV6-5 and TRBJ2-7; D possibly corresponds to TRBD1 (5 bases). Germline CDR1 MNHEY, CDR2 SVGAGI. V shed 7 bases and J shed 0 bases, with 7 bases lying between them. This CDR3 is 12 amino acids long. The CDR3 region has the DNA TGTGCCAGCAAAGGGGCCTCCTACGAGCAGTACTTC. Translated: CASKGASYEQYF.

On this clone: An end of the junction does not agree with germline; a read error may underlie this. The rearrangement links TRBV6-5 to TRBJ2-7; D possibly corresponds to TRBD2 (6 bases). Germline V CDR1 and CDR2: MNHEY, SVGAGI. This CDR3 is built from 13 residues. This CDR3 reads CASRGTASHEQYF. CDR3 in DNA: TGTGCCAGCAGAGGGACTGCCTCCCACGAGCAGTACTTC.